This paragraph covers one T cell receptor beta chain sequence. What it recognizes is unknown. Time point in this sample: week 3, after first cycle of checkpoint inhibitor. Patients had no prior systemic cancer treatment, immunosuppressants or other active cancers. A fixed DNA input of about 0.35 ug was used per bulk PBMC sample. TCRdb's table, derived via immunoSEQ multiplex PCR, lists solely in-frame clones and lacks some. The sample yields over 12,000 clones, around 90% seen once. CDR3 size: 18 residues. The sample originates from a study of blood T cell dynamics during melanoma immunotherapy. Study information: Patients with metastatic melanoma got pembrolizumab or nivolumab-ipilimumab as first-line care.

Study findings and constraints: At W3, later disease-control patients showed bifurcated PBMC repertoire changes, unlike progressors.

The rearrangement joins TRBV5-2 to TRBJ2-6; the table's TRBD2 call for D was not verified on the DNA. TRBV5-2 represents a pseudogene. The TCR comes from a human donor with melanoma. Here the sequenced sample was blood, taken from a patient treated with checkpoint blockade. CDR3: CASNNTRGTQSRANVLTF. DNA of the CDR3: TGTGCCAGCAACAATACTCGAGGTACACAAAGTCGGGCCAACGTCCTGACTTTC.